This T cell receptor (beta chain) was retrieved from a study of blood T cell repertoires in COVID-19. Losses at the gene ends were 1 base for V and 0 bases for J; bases not matched to a gene: 7. The germline V gene encodes CDR1 MGHRA and CDR2 YSYEKL. The CDR3 is 17 residues long. Assay used: immunoSEQ multiplex PCR; TCRdb lists only in-frame clones, some missing. The table has about 170,000 clones, about 83% seen once. The source is a woman aged 70-85 years who had recovered from COVID-19. The sample comprised peripheral blood. This chain connects TRBV4-1 to TRBJ1-1; 8 bases are a match to TRBD1. CDR3 nucleotides: TGCGCCAGCAGCCAAGGGACAGGGAGAATGATGAACACTGAAGCTTTCTTT. Translation: CASSQGTGRMMNTEAFF.